These 25 T cell receptor beta chains share one sample of origin, sequenced in a study of blood T cell repertoires in COVID-19. Sequencing was performed with immunoSEQ multiplex PCR; in TCRdb, only in-frame clones are kept and a portion is missing. The table includes tens of thousands of clones, around 87% detected once. Specimen: peripheral blood. The receptors were gathered from a woman between 55 and 75 years old with COVID-19, enrolled during active disease.

Remarks on this clone: The sample has other DNA sequences that encode this CDR3 too. The V gene is TRBV28, the J gene TRBJ1-5, with a possible D match to TRBD1 (5 bases). The CDR3 runs 14 residues. The germline gives CDR1 MDHEN, CDR2 SYDVKM. Trimming stripped 2 bases from V and 4 bases from J, with 9 bases between. CDR3 nucleotide sequence: TGTGCCAGCAGTTTACCCGGGGGGAATCAGCCCCAGCATTTT. Its protein is CASSLPGGNQPQHF. Using reference TRBV28 and TRBJ1-5 for the parts outside the CDR3, the full variable domain is DVKVTQSSRYLVKRTGEKVFLECVQDMDHENMFWYRQDPGLGLRLIYFSYDVKMKEKGDIPEGYSVSREKKERFSLILESASTNQTSMYLCASSLPGGNQPQHFGDGTRLSIL.

The chain is built from TRBV2 and TRBJ2-3, with D perhaps matching TRBD2 (5 bases). Germline V gene lookup returns CDR1 SNHLY and CDR2 FYNNEI. V was trimmed by 8 bases and J by 2 bases, leaving 17 bases between them. This CDR3 spans 15 amino acids. CDR3 in amino acids: CASGPRASYTDTQYF. CDR3 DNA: TGTGCCAGCGGCCCGAGGGCGTCTTACACAGATACGCAGTATTTT. The variable domain in full, with the rest retrieved from reference TRBV2 and TRBJ2-3, is EPEVTQTPSHQVTQMGQEVILRCVPISNHLYFYWYRQILGQKVEFLVSFYNNEISEKSEIFDDQFSVERPDGSNFTLKIRSTKLEDSAMYFCASGPRASYTDTQYFGPGTRLTVL.

The chain employs TRBV9 and TRBJ2-1, with 8 positions matching TRBD2. The trim removed 0 bases at V and 9 bases at J, leaving 5 bases unmatched. CDR1 SGDLS and CDR2 YYNGEE come from the germline V gene. The CDR3 consists of 14 residues. The CDR3 sequence is CASSVEGAGGEQFF. Written as DNA, the CDR3 is TGTGCCAGCAGCGTAGAAGGGGCGGGAGGTGAGCAGTTCTTC.

This sequence joins TRBV2 and TRBJ2-7, with TRBD1 matching over 7 bases. Per the germline V gene, CDR1 is SNHLY and CDR2 is FYNNEI. This CDR3 has 12 amino acids. Trimming removed 8 bases from V and 4 bases from J; junction bases left unmatched: 5. DNA for the CDR3: TGTGCCAGCGAGACAGGGATGTACGAGCAGTACTTC. Amino acid sequence: CASETGMYEQYF.

The rearrangement uses TRBV12-3 or TRBV12-4 and TRBJ1-5; 9 bases are shared with TRBD1. The CDR3 length is 13 residues. V was clipped by 5 bases and J by 6 bases; unmatched bases: 2. This CDR3 reads CASSGQGSQPQHF. The CDR3, as DNA: TGTGCCAGCAGTGGACAGGGGAGTCAGCCCCAGCATTTT.

The V gene is TRBV20-1, the J gene TRBJ1-5, with TRBD1 identical over 7 bases. CDR3 length: 14 amino acids. V shed 3 bases and J 6 bases; nucleotides not matched to a gene: 8. Germline V lookup: CDR1 DFQATT, CDR2 SNEGSKA (reference sequence). The CDR3 DNA sequence: TGCAGTGCTAGTCCGGGACAGTTGGTTCAGCCCCAGCATTTT. Its protein product is CSASPGQLVQPQHF.

This chain joins TRBV7-2 and TRBJ2-7, with D hard to call. The V end lost 0 bases, the J end lost 3 bases, and 6 bases lay between the germline ends. CDR3 length equals 13 residues. Germline CDR1 SGHTA, CDR2 FQGNSA. The CDR3 sequence: CASSLARVYEQYF. DNA for the CDR3: TGTGCCAGCAGCTTAGCCCGAGTCTACGAGCAGTACTTC.

The V gene is TRBV14, the J gene TRBJ1-3; 9 nucleotides line up with TRBD1. V was pared by 5 bases and J by 4 bases, with 6 bases of the junction left unmatched. Germline CDR1 and CDR2: SGHDN and FVKESK. The CDR3 extends over 15 amino acids. The CDR3 is CASSTGQGSGNTIYF. CDR3 bases: TGTGCCAGCAGCACCGGACAGGGGAGCGGAAACACCATATATTTT.

In its sample, this clone was seen a few times. The chain carries TRBV11-3 and TRBJ2-7; D possibly corresponds to TRBD1 (5 bases). CDR1 SGHNT and CDR2 YENEEA come from the germline V gene. The CDR3 loop spans 17 amino acids. With 0 bases removed from V and 4 bases from J, the gap between germline ends came to 19 bases. For the CDR3, the DNA is TGTGCCAGCAGCTTAGATCAGGTAGATGACAGCAATTACGAGCAGTACTTC. Protein sequence: CASSLDQVDDSNYEQYF. The full variable domain, its missing parts supplied by reference TRBV11-3 and TRBJ2-7, is EAGVVQSPRYKIIEKKQPVAFWCNPISGHNTLYWYLQNLGQGPELLIRYENEEAVDDSQLPKDRFSAERLKGVDSTLKIQPAELGDSAVYLCASSLDQVDDSNYEQYFGPGTRLTVT.

This clone was counted once. The chain recombines TRBV7-2 with TRBJ2-1; D perhaps matches TRBD2 (6 bases). The CDR3 contains 13 residues. Trimming shortened V by 3 bases and J by 9 bases, and 12 bases separated the two germline ends. Germline lookup yields CDR1 SGHTA and CDR2 FQGNSA. As DNA, the CDR3 is TGTGCCAGCAGCTTTCGGGGGTTGGGTGAGCAGTTCTTC. Its protein is CASSFRGLGEQFF.

This clone appeared a few times. The chain is built from TRBV28 and TRBJ1-5; 9 nucleotides match TRBD1. V shed 5 bases, J shed 7 bases, and the junction held 9 bases outside the gene matches. Germline assignment: CDR1 MDHEN and CDR2 SYDVKM. The CDR3 is 15 amino acids. This chain's CDR3 is CASSPTGQGRQPQHF. CDR3 sequence (DNA): TGTGCCAGCAGTCCGACCGGACAGGGGAGGCAGCCCCAGCATTTT.

V is TRBV4-1 and J is TRBJ1-3; tentative D call: TRBD1 (5 bases). V was pared by 0 bases and J by 0 bases, with 18 bases between. This CDR3 is 19 amino acids long. The germline V gene has CDR1 MGHRA and CDR2 YSYEKL. CDR3 sequence reads: CASSQEGTRTMPSGNTIYF. The CDR3 bases are TGCGCCAGCAGCCAAGAGGGGACTCGGACAATGCCCTCTGGAAACACCATATATTTT.

CDR3 in amino acids: CASSLAGGYTF. CDR3 nucleotide sequence: TGTGCCAGCTCCCTGGCGGGCGGCTACACCTTC. The rearrangement joins TRBV12-3 or TRBV12-4 to TRBJ1-2; no reliable D call. V lost 8 bases to trimming and J lost 8 bases, with 12 bases between them. The CDR3 consists of 11 residues.

The chain carries TRBV9 and TRBJ2-1; TRBD2 aligns across 8 bases. The CDR3 covers 17 residues. Germline V gene data show CDR1 as SGDLS and CDR2 as YYNGEE. V lost 0 bases and J lost 8; bases outside the gene matches: 13. The CDR3 sequence: CASSVADGTRPSDEQFF. The CDR3 DNA sequence: TGTGCCAGCAGCGTAGCTGATGGGACTAGGCCTTCTGATGAGCAGTTCTTC.

A note on this clone: Here the CDR3 omits its conserved ending phenylalanine or tryptophan, so a read error is the likely source. The limits of the CDR3 on the DNA are not certain, so only TCRdb's listed CDR3 is given. The chain carries TRBV12-5 and TRBJ1-4; the table's D call, TRBD1, has no DNA check behind it. Germline V gene lookup returns CDR1 LGHNT and CDR2 FRNRAP. The CDR3 numbers 12 amino acids, ends counted. CDR3 amino acids: CASGLYFLRTVC.

The V gene is TRBV6-5, the J gene TRBJ1-2, with 9 nucleotides matching TRBD1. The CDR3 length is 13 residues. CDR1 is MNHEY, CDR2 SVGAGI, per germline. Trimming cost V 10 bases and J 3 bases; bases outside gene matches: 6. The CDR3 DNA reads TGTGCCACAAACCGGGACAGGGACTATGGCTACACCTTC. This translates into CATNRDRDYGYTF.

This clone was seen a handful of times. The chain recombines TRBV27 with TRBJ2-7; 7 bases fit TRBD1. CDR1 is MNHEY, CDR2 SMNVEV, per germline (reference sequence). The CDR3 sequence is 16 residues long. Losses at the gene ends were 5 bases for V and 3 bases for J; bases not matched to a gene: 13. CDR3 sequence: CASSEAGGTALYEQYF. CDR3 in DNA: TGTGCCAGCAGTGAGGCCGGTGGGACAGCCCTCTACGAGCAGTACTTC.

The chain links TRBV3-1 (or the pseudogene TRBV3-2) to TRBJ1-1; D remains ambiguous. The CDR3 consists of 14 residues. Germline V CDR1 and CDR2: LGHDT, YNNKEL (reference sequence). Trimming removed 8 bases from V and 7 bases from J, with 20 bases in between. The CDR3, as DNA: TGTGCCAGCGGCGGGCCACAGCCGCTGAGTGAAGCTTTCTTT. Translation: CASGGPQPLSEAFF.

This rearrangement joins TRBV10-3 to TRBJ2-7; maybe TRBD2 (6 bases). The V and J ends lost 8 bases and 0 bases respectively, with 20 bases between them. Germline V gene data show CDR1 as ENHRY and CDR2 as SYGVKD. This CDR3 comprises 16 residues. The CDR3 sequence: CAIGGFRTASSYEQYF. The CDR3, as DNA: TGTGCCATCGGGGGGTTTCGGACGGCGAGCTCCTACGAGCAGTACTTC.

This chain connects TRBV5-1 to TRBJ1-1; D unclear. The CDR3 extends over 19 amino acids. Germline V gene sequence: CDR1 SGHRS, CDR2 YFSETQ. Trimming removed 6 bases at V and 6 bases at J, with 33 bases between. CDR3 sequence reads: CASTRTTTTREKGNPEAFF. As DNA, the CDR3 is TGCGCCAGCACCCGGACCACGACGACTAGGGAAAAGGGAAATCCTGAAGCTTTCTTT. Complete variable domain (other parts from reference TRBV5-1 and TRBJ1-1): KAGVTQTPRYLIKTRGQQVTLSCSPISGHRSVSWYQQTPGQGLQFLFEYFSETQRNKGNFPGRFSGRQFSNSRSEMNVSTLELGDSALYLCASTRTTTTREKGNPEAFFGQGTRLTVV.

The rearrangement uses TRBV28 and TRBJ2-3, with D tentatively TRBD1 (5 bases). CDR3 length: 15 amino acids. With 3 bases removed from V and 0 bases from J, the gap between germline ends came to 10 bases. Germline V gives CDR1 MDHEN, CDR2 SYDVKM. The DNA of the CDR3 is TGTGCCAGCAGTTTTCAGGGTCTTAGCACAGATACGCAGTATTTT. This translates into CASSFQGLSTDTQYF.

This chain connects TRBV2 to TRBJ1-5, with 7 nucleotides matching TRBD1. The CDR3 runs 12 residues. V gave up 6 bases and J gave up 7 bases; unmatched junction bases: 3. Germline V gene sequence: CDR1 SNHLY, CDR2 FYNNEI. The CDR3 region is CASSDRAQPQHF. Written as DNA, the CDR3 is TGTGCCAGCAGCGACAGGGCCCAGCCCCAGCATTTT. The variable domain in full, completed from reference TRBV2 and TRBJ1-5, reads EPEVTQTPSHQVTQMGQEVILRCVPISNHLYFYWYRQILGQKVEFLVSFYNNEISEKSEIFDDQFSVERPDGSNFTLKIRSTKLEDSAMYFCASSDRAQPQHFGDGTRLSIL.

The rearrangement uses TRBV15 and TRBJ2-5; no clear D gene. V shed 1 base and J shed 2 bases, with 14 bases lying between them. The CDR3 is 16 amino acids. Germline values: CDR1 LNHNV, CDR2 YYDKDF (reference sequence). The CDR3 protein is CATSRAGWSTQETQYF. CDR3 coding DNA: TGTGCCACCAGCAGAGCCGGGTGGAGCACGCAAGAGACCCAGTACTTC.

The V gene is TRBV5-4, the J gene TRBJ1-6; D is possibly TRBD1 (6 bases). Per germline, CDR1 SGHNT and CDR2 YYREEE (reference sequence). This CDR3 spans 15 amino acids. V lost 6 bases to trimming and J lost 6 bases, with 16 bases between them. The CDR3 is CASTWGGTTNSPLHF. The CDR3, as DNA: TGTGCCAGCACCTGGGGTGGGACAACTAATTCACCCCTCCACTTT.

V usage is TRBV5-6 and J usage is TRBJ2-3, with 9 positions matching TRBD2. V lost 1 base to trimming and J lost 6 bases; unmatched junction nucleotides: 3. The CDR3 is 14 amino acids. Germline V gene sequence: CDR1 SGHDT, CDR2 YYEEEE. In DNA, the CDR3 is TGTGCCAGCAGCTTGTTCCTAGCGGGGGATACGCAGTATTTT. Its protein is CASSLFLAGDTQYF.